The present entry profiles one T cell receptor beta chain with its context. Its cognate antigen has yet to be identified. No much larger clone exists at a distance of one base, and base qualities are not known. What this sample's time point label stands for: new active TB diagnosis, blood taken before or within 7 days of starting treatment. The patients with active tuberculosis were newly diagnosed, HIV-seronegative South African adults aged 18 years or older. Active tuberculosis was confirmed by positive sputum smear microscopy and/or positive M. tuberculosis culture. Unsorted cryopreserved PBMC were immunosequenced, covering on average approximately 100,000 T cells per clinical donor. The immunoSEQ multiplex PCR assay was used to generate TCR libraries, with TCR-beta and/or TCR-alpha/delta assays applied to each sample. The amplified TCR libraries were sequenced on the Illumina high-throughput platform. Turning to the authors' computational methods: Clustering and dimensionality reduction relied on pairwise TCRdist distances among GMM-specific receptors from T cells that were either sorted ex vivo or expanded in vitro. Each clinical repertoire received a mean NN-distance score, defined as the average TCRdist to the nearest 10% of tetramer-positive reference sequences. To compute GEM TCR motif frequency, the fraction of unique TCRs matching known GEM sequences by V/J usage and CDR3 length was calculated. Active tuberculosis was classified by linear discriminant analysis with leave-one-out cross-validation, implemented in scikit-learn. In its TCRdb copy, this immuneACCESS table keeps in-frame sequences only and misses some clones. Where compared with another copy, unresolved V genes explain less than half of these, and the others have no known cause. V, J and clone size reflect that table, while D and trimming were determined from the DNA. Across this sample there are tens of thousands of clones, with roughly 85% seen only once. Of the sample, 5% to 6.5% is held by the ten largest clones.

The data derive from a study of T cells in tuberculosis listed by TCRdb under 2018. General notes on the study: The study combined CD1B tetramers and high-throughput TCR immunosequencing to characterize T cells specific for the mycobacterial lipid antigen glucose monomycolate (GMM). With approximately ten people per group, a South African clinical cohort compared IGRA-negative adolescents, IGRA-positive adolescents with latent tuberculosis, and adults with active tuberculosis. PBMC from patients with active tuberculosis were archived either before the start of standard anti-tuberculosis treatment or within 7 days of starting that treatment. Beyond this particular receptor, the publication reports: Clinical samples were selected based on which cryopreserved specimens were available, and the active tuberculosis cases were adults whereas the controls were adolescents. Smaller NN-distances were partly driven by shorter CDR3-alpha lengths in active tuberculosis patients, and statistical significance was not reached for the TCR-beta difference. Using GEM motif frequencies, a classifier achieved approximately 72% accuracy, whereas a classifier built on the diverse GMM-specific repertoire got to approximately 90% accuracy (AUROC over 0.8). Active tuberculosis TCR-alpha repertoires showed smaller mean NN-distances to GMM-specific TCRs than IGRA-negative controls, suggesting clonal expansion of these TCRs.

This sequence originates from an adult with tuberculosis. The material sequenced was PBMCs, taken at tuberculosis diagnosis.

The CDR3 corresponds to CASSYSRLDTQYF. The DNA sequence follows: TGTGCCAGCAGTTACTCGCGATTGGATACGCAGTATTTT. The V and J segments used are TRBV6-5 and TRBJ2-3; the D gene remains uncertain. Its CDR3 holds 13 amino acids, cysteine through phenylalanine. The DNA shown is the 39-base CDR3, in frame from base 1. As encoded in the germline V gene, CDR1 is MNHEY while CDR2 is SVGAGI. V is pared back by 0 bases and J by 6 bases, with 7 bases lying between the germline termini.